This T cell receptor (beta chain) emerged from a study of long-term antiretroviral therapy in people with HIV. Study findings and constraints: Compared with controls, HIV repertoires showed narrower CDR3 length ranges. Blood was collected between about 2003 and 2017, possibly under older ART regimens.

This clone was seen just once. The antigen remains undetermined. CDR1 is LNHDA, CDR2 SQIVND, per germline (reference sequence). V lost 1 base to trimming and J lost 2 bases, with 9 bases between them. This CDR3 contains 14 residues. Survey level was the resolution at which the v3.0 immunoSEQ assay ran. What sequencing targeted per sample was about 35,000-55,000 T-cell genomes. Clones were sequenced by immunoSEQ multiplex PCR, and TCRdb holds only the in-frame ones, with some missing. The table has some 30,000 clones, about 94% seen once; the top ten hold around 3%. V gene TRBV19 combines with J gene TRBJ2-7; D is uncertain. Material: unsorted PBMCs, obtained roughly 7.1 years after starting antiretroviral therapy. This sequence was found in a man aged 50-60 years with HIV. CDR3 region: CASSIGAGTYEQYF. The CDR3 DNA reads TGTGCCAGTAGTATAGGAGCCGGTACCTACGAGCAGTACTTC.